This T cell receptor beta chain was recovered during a study of early T cells in non-severe SARS-CoV-2 infection. This clonotype has ten or more counts. V shed 0 bases, J shed 4 bases, and the junction held 9 bases outside the gene matches. CDR3 size: 18 residues. CDR1 is SEHNR and CDR2 is FQNEAQ in the germline V gene (reference sequence). TCRdb ran MiXCR on the 5' RACE reads and lists one entry per CDR3 protein. The repertoire holds roughly 80,000 distinct CDR3 sequences, with less than 20% as singletons. Sample: whole blood. The receptor's source is an adult who was a healthcare worker with PCR-confirmed SARS-CoV-2 infection or an uninfected control (not recorded which). The genes are TRBV7-9 and TRBJ2-7; 13 bases are shared with TRBD2. Here the CDR3 DNA reads TGTGCCAGCAGCTTAGCGCCTGGGACTAGCGGGGTGGGATACGAGCAGTACTTC. Protein product: CASSLAPGTSGVGYEQYF.